The 32 T cell receptor beta chains in this list originate from one sample, sequenced in a study of T-cell reconstitution after alpha-beta-depleted transplantation in children. Whole-study findings and limits: T cells produced anew were the main source of T-cell counts and diversity one year after transplant.

Library preparation (for TCRbeta) was performed with unique molecular identifiers. TCRdb used MiXCR to reprocess the PCR reads, holding one entry per CDR3 protein. The table has some 300,000 distinct CDR3 sequences, just over 7.5% seen once; the top ten hold 9.1%. Their antigens remain unidentified. The material was peripheral blood, obtained 360 days after TCRalphabeta/CD19-depleted stem cell transplant. All receptors derive from a female patient aged 2-9 years who had a stem cell transplant for Fanconi anemia, so the T cells may come from the graft donor.

This clonotype was observed many times. The chain recombines TRBV4-1 with TRBJ1-1; D is undetermined. The CDR3 covers 15 residues. Germline V gene data show CDR1 as MGHRA and CDR2 as YSYEKL. Trimming cost V 3 bases and J 1 base, with 12 bases left between them. The DNA of the CDR3 is TGCGCCAGCAGCCACAACAGCCTCCAGAACACTGAAGCTTTCTTT. Protein sequence: CASSHNSLQNTEAFF.

This clonotype was counted only a few times. The chain is built from TRBV6-5 and TRBJ2-1; 10 nucleotides align to TRBD2. The germline CDR1 and CDR2 sequences are MNHEY and SVGAGI. V lost 7 bases to trimming and J lost 12 bases; unmatched junction nucleotides: 15. The length of the CDR3 is 15 residues. The CDR3 region has the DNA TGTGCCAGCACCCAAGGGTCTAGCGGGGGTGGTCGGCAGTTCTTC. Its protein product is CASTQGSSGGGRQFF.

This clonotype was counted a few times. The chain joins TRBV20-1 to TRBJ1-2; D remains unclear. The CDR3 contains 12 residues. Germline lookup yields CDR1 DFQATT and CDR2 SNEGSKA (reference sequence). V dropped 1 base and J dropped 8 bases, with 11 bases sitting between them. CDR3: CSARVAGRGYTF. CDR3 nucleotide sequence: TGCAGTGCTAGAGTTGCGGGTCGAGGCTACACCTTC.

This clonotype was seen many times. The V gene is TRBV29-1, the J gene TRBJ1-4; 10 nucleotides line up with TRBD1. Losses at the gene ends were 3 bases for V and 5 bases for J; bases not matched to a gene: 0. The CDR3 spans 13 residues. Germline V gene data show CDR1 as SQVTM and CDR2 as ANQGSEA. The CDR3 sequence is CSVEGQGNEKLFF. The CDR3 bases are TGCAGCGTTGAGGGACAGGGGAATGAAAAACTGTTTTTT.

The table lists this clonotype with many counts. This chain's CDR3 is CASSLRVGGETQYF. CDR3 DNA: TGTGCCAGCAGCTTACGTGTCGGGGGGGAGACCCAGTACTTC. The chain has TRBV11-2 and TRBJ2-5, with 7 positions matching TRBD2. CDR1 is SGHAT, CDR2 FQNNGV, per germline. After removal of 2 bases from V and 5 bases from J, the junction contained 5 bases not matched to a gene. The length of the CDR3 is 14 residues.

This clonotype has at least ten counts. V usage is TRBV28 and J usage is TRBJ1-1, with D hard to call. V was cut by 3 bases and J by 1 base, with 9 bases left in between. The length of the CDR3 is 14 residues. Germline values: CDR1 MDHEN, CDR2 SYDVKM. The CDR3 DNA sequence: TGTGCCAGCAGTTTCCTTAGAGAGAACACTGAAGCTTTCTTT. Translation gives CASSFLRENTEAFF.

This clonotype was recorded at least ten times. V and J are TRBV7-8 and TRBJ2-1; 13 bases fit TRBD2. The CDR3 totals 16 residues. Germline CDR1 SGHVS, CDR2 FQNEAQ. V lost 4 bases to trimming and J lost 2 bases; unmatched junction nucleotides: 2. As DNA, the CDR3 is TGTGCCAGCAGCTCCGGACTAGCGGGAGCCTACAATGAGCAGTTCTTC. This translates into CASSSGLAGAYNEQFF.

This clonotype occurred many times. This chain uses TRBV10-3 with TRBJ2-7; 7 nucleotides align to TRBD1. There are 17 residues in the CDR3. Germline values: CDR1 ENHRY, CDR2 SYGVKD. With 6 bases clipped from V and 0 bases from J, the junction kept 14 bases outside the gene matches. CDR3 nucleotides: TGTGCCATCAGGGAGCGCCGGAACGACAGGGACTCCTACGAGCAGTACTTC. Residues: CAIRERRNDRDSYEQYF.

A few counts support this clonotype. The junction differs from germline at one of its ends, possibly a read error. The chain is built from TRBV2 and TRBJ2-2; D unresolved. Germline CDR1 SNHLY, CDR2 FYNNEI. The CDR3 consists of 14 residues. The CDR3 sequence: CASSVQIKTGELFF. The CDR3, as DNA: TGTGCCAGCAGTGTACAGATCAAGACCGGCGAGCTGTTTTTT. The whole variable domain, filled in from reference TRBV2 and TRBJ2-2, reads EPEVTQTPSHQVTQMGQEVILRCVPISNHLYFYWYRQILGQKVEFLVSFYNNEISEKSEIFDDQFSVERPDGSNFTLKIRSTKLEDSAMYFCASSVQIKTGELFFGEGSRLTVL.

Ten or more counts support this clonotype. The rearrangement uses TRBV7-9 and TRBJ1-2; D gene ambiguous. Germline CDR1 is SEHNR and CDR2 is FQNEAQ (reference sequence). Trimming took 4 bases from V and 7 from J, leaving 10 bases between them. This CDR3 region has 12 residues. The CDR3 is CASSSQIRGYTF. The DNA for the CDR3 is TGTGCCAGCAGCTCACAGATCCGTGGCTACACCTTC.

This clonotype has ten or more counts. The chain employs TRBV7-9 and TRBJ2-3, with D hard to call. This CDR3 region has 14 residues. V gave up 5 bases and J gave up 2 bases, with 11 bases separating them. CDR1 SEHNR and CDR2 FQNEAQ come from the germline V gene (reference sequence). CDR3 DNA sequence: TGTGCCAGCAGCACCCGGACGGTCACAGATACGCAGTATTTT. Translation gives CASSTRTVTDTQYF.

This clonotype showed up just a few times. The CDR3 is CASSFGRFYEQYV. The CDR3 coding sequence is TGTGCCAGCAGCTTCGGACGGTTCTACGAGCAGTACGTC. The V and J genes are TRBV11-2 and TRBJ2-7; D gene unclear. The CDR3 length is 13 residues. The germline V gene encodes CDR1 SGHAT and CDR2 FQNNGV. The V gene lost 3 bases and the J gene lost 3 bases, with 9 bases spanning the gap.

This clonotype showed up many times. V is TRBV20-1 and J is TRBJ2-2, with 7 bases lining up with TRBD2. CDR3 length: 16 residues. Germline V lookup: CDR1 DFQATT, CDR2 SNEGSKA (reference sequence). J lost 3 bases, V lost 6 bases, and 13 bases had no gene match. Here the CDR3 DNA reads TGCAGTGCATATAATTACGGGGGGTGGTACACCGGGGAGCTGTTTTTT. It codes for CSAYNYGGWYTGELFF.

This clonotype has a count of ten or more. The rearrangement uses TRBV6-1 and TRBJ2-1, with 10 nucleotides matching TRBD2. Germline CDR1 reads MNHNS; CDR2 reads SASEGT. J lost 4 bases, V lost 7 bases, and 13 bases had no gene match. This CDR3 is 17 amino acids long. CDR3 protein: CASTRMVAGGLYNEQFF. In DNA, the CDR3 is TGTGCCAGCACCCGAATGGTAGCGGGGGGCCTTTACAATGAGCAGTTCTTC.

The chain joins TRBV2 to TRBJ2-5; perhaps TRBD2 as D (5 bases). This CDR3 comprises 11 residues. V lost 6 bases and J 5 bases, leaving 7 bases between the germline ends. Per the germline V gene, CDR1 is SNHLY and CDR2 is FYNNEI. The CDR3 nucleotides are TGTGCCAGCAGAGTAGCGGAGACCCAGTACTTC. Its translation: CASRVAETQYF.

This clonotype was detected ten times or more. The rearrangement links TRBV5-1 to TRBJ2-7, with TRBD1 identical over 8 bases. The CDR3 covers 15 residues. The junction had 8 bases not matched to a gene; V was cut back by 3 bases and J by 3 bases. Per germline, CDR1 SGHRS and CDR2 YFSETQ. This chain's CDR3 is CASSSTGGENYEQYF. As DNA, the CDR3 is TGCGCCAGCAGCTCTACAGGGGGAGAGAACTACGAGCAGTACTTC.

This clonotype was picked up many times. This chain connects TRBV5-1 to TRBJ2-7; 8 nucleotides line up with TRBD2. The CDR3 extends over 14 amino acids. V lost 4 bases and J lost 0; bases outside the gene matches: 3. Germline lookup yields CDR1 SGHRS and CDR2 YFSETQ. CDR3 loop: CASSPLAGSYEQYF. The CDR3, as DNA: TGCGCCAGCAGCCCGCTAGCGGGCTCCTACGAGCAGTACTTC. The variable domain in full, completed from reference TRBV5-1 and TRBJ2-7, reads KAGVTQTPRYLIKTRGQQVTLSCSPISGHRSVSWYQQTPGQGLQFLFEYFSETQRNKGNFPGRFSGRQFSNSRSEMNVSTLELGDSALYLCASSPLAGSYEQYFGPGTRLTVT.

At least ten counts were recorded for this clonotype. This sequence joins TRBV20-1 and TRBJ2-7; the match to TRBD1 covers 9 bases. V was pared by 4 bases and J by 1 base, with 5 bases of the junction left unmatched. The CDR3 is 14 residues long. The V gene's germline CDR1 is DFQATT and CDR2 SNEGSKA (reference sequence). As DNA, the CDR3 is TGCAGTGCTACAGGGACAGGGTATTCCTACGAGCAGTACTTC. Its translation is CSATGTGYSYEQYF.

This clonotype was counted between two and nine times. J is TRBJ1-1 and V is TRBV15, with 10 bases identical to TRBD1. J lost 3 bases, V lost 8 bases, and 9 bases had no gene match. This CDR3 is 15 amino acids long. Germline CDR1 LNHNV, CDR2 YYDKDF (reference sequence). CDR3 sequence (DNA): TGTGCCACCGCGACAGGGGGCAGCCTGGACACTGAAGCTTTCTTT. It specifies CATATGGSLDTEAFF.

This chain links TRBV9 with TRBJ2-3, with D maybe TRBD2 (6 bases). The germline gives CDR1 SGDLS, CDR2 YYNGEE. Trimming removed 0 bases at V and 1 base at J, with 9 bases between. The CDR3 sequence is 15 residues long. The CDR3 sequence: CASSVGGVGTDTQYF. The DNA of the CDR3 is TGTGCCAGCAGCGTAGGCGGGGTTGGCACAGATACGCAGTATTTT. Supplemented by reference TRBV9 and TRBJ2-3, the full variable domain reads DSGVTQTPKHLITATGQRVTLRCSPRSGDLSVYWYQQSLDQGLQFLIQYYNGEERAKGNILERFSAQQFPDLHSELNLSSLELGDSALYFCASSVGGVGTDTQYFGPGTRLTVL.

This clonotype was detected a few times. This chain uses TRBV4-3 with TRBJ1-4, with a weak D call TRBD1 (5 bases). This CDR3 is 15 amino acids long. Trimming pared 3 bases from V and 0 bases from J, leaving 8 bases between. The V gene's germline CDR1 is LGHNA and CDR2 YSLEER. CDR3 sequence reads: CASSQGVATNEKLFF. CDR3 coding DNA: TGCGCCAGCAGCCAGGGGGTTGCAACTAATGAAAAACTGTTTTTT.

In DNA, the CDR3 is TGTGCCAGCAGTATTGGGGCGGGGGGGTACAATGAGCAGTTCTTC. It codes for CASSIGAGGYNEQFF. The chain couples TRBV7-3 to TRBJ2-1; 9 bases agree with TRBD2. The CDR3 length is 15 residues. Germline V gives CDR1 SGHTA, CDR2 FQGTGA. Trimming at V came to 6 bases and at J to 4 bases, leaving 7 bases not matched to a gene.

At least ten counts were recorded for this clonotype. V and J are TRBV6-5 and TRBJ1-5, with TRBD1 matching over 7 bases. The germline CDR1 and CDR2 sequences are MNHEY and SVGAGI. The length of the CDR3 is 14 residues. J was trimmed by 0 bases and V by 11 bases; bases with no gene match: 7. The CDR3 loop reads CAGGQPYSNQPQHF. CDR3 DNA: TGTGCCGGGGGACAGCCGTATAGCAATCAGCCCCAGCATTTT.

This clonotype was picked up many times. The CDR3 DNA reads as TGTGCCAGCAGCTTAGTTCACCCAGATACGCAGTATTTT. Its translation: CASSLVHPDTQYF. The gene calls are TRBV7-2 and TRBJ2-3; D is undetermined. Looked up from germline, CDR1 is SGHTA and CDR2 is FQGNSA. The CDR3 length is 13 residues. Deletions cut 1 base from V and 4 bases from J, with 6 bases between. Complete variable domain (other parts from reference TRBV7-2 and TRBJ2-3): GAGVSQSPSNKVTEKGKDVELRCDPISGHTALYWYRQSLGQGLEFLIYFQGNSAPDKSGLPSDRFSAERTGGSVSTLTIQRTQQEDSAVYLCASSLVHPDTQYFGPGTRLTVL.

This clonotype occurred many times. This chain uses TRBV6-5 with TRBJ2-3, with TRBD2 matching over 11 bases. The CDR3 loop spans 16 amino acids. Trimming at V came to 6 bases and at J to 6 bases, leaving 11 bases not matched to a gene. The germline gives CDR1 MNHEY, CDR2 SVGAGI. The CDR3 region has the DNA TGTGCCAGCAGCTACAGACTAGCGGGAAGGGGGGATACGCAGTATTTT. It yields the protein CASSYRLAGRGDTQYF.

This clonotype has at least ten counts. For the CDR3, the DNA is TGTGCCAGCAGCGGACGGACTAGCGGGAGTTCAGAGCAGTACTTC. Its protein is CASSGRTSGSSEQYF. The rearrangement links TRBV3-1 to TRBJ2-7, with 13 bases lining up with TRBD2. CDR3 length equals 15 residues. Germline CDR1 LGHDT, CDR2 YNNKEL (reference sequence). V lost 5 bases to trimming and J lost 7 bases; unmatched junction nucleotides: 8.

In this sample, this clonotype turned up many times. V gene TRBV20-1 combines with J gene TRBJ1-5; 8 bases agree with TRBD1. J gave up 0 bases and V 2 bases, and 9 bases lay outside the gene matches. Germline lookup yields CDR1 DFQATT and CDR2 SNEGSKA (reference sequence). This CDR3 region has 17 residues. The CDR3 reads CSARTGTGLYSNQPQHF. CDR3 DNA: TGCAGTGCTAGAACCGGGACAGGACTATATAGCAATCAGCCCCAGCATTTT.

Many counts were recorded for this clonotype. The J gene is TRBJ1-4, the V gene TRBV4-2; D might be TRBD1 (5 bases). CDR3 size: 15 residues. V was clipped by 4 bases and J by 7 bases, with 16 bases between them. Germline V gene data show CDR1 as LGHNA and CDR2 as YNFKEQ. CDR3 sequence: CASSPLGGTGEKLFF. Written as DNA, the CDR3 is TGTGCCAGCAGCCCCTTAGGCGGGACGGGTGAAAAACTGTTTTTT.

The chain joins TRBV6-5 to TRBJ1-5; the D is unclear. Germline V lookup: CDR1 MNHEY, CDR2 SVGAGI. This CDR3 spans 15 amino acids. Trimming cost V 1 base and J 2 bases, with 9 bases left between them. CDR3: CASSYYPGGNQPQHF. The CDR3 bases are TGTGCCAGCAGTTACTACCCCGGGGGCAATCAGCCCCAGCATTTT.

This clonotype was counted many times. The CDR3 is CASSLIGADGNNEQFF. The DNA of the CDR3 is TGTGCCAGCAGTTTAATCGGCGCGGATGGTAACAATGAGCAGTTCTTC. The V gene is TRBV27, the J gene TRBJ2-1; D is uncertain. V was clipped by 2 bases and J by 5 bases, with 16 bases between them. Germline lookup yields CDR1 MNHEY and CDR2 SMNVEV (reference sequence). CDR3 size: 16 residues.

The sample holds a few counts of this clonotype. The rearrangement uses TRBV5-1 and TRBJ2-7, with TRBD1 matching over 9 bases. This CDR3 has 17 residues. Trimming removed 2 bases from V and 1 base from J; junction bases left unmatched: 10. In germline, CDR1 is SGHRS, CDR2 YFSETQ. The DNA for the CDR3 is TGCGCCAGCAGCTTCGGGACAGGGACTTCTTTTTCCTACGAGCAGTACTTC. As protein: CASSFGTGTSFSYEQYF.

In this sample, this clonotype turned up many times. The chain uses TRBV7-9 and TRBJ2-2; D gene unclear. This CDR3 comprises 12 residues. V lost 4 bases and J lost 5, with 5 bases in between. Germline lookup yields CDR1 SEHNR and CDR2 FQNEAQ (reference sequence). CDR3: CASSSQTGELFF. The DNA of the CDR3 is TGTGCCAGCAGCTCACAGACCGGGGAGCTGTTTTTT.